The entry below gives a single TCR beta chain sequence along with its context. Measured with immunoSEQ multiplex PCR; TCRdb has only the in-frame clones, and not every one. The table lists 250,000 to 400,000 clones, roughly 88% of them singletons, with less than 3.5% in the top ten. This entry is derived from a study of blood T cell repertoires in COVID-19. Study-level information: Spain, Italy and the United States supplied samples that represented acute and convalescent COVID-19.

It was during active infection that Seattle patients were enrolled and then longitudinally followed. The length of the CDR3 is 14 residues. CDR1 and CDR2 from the germline V gene are SGHNT and YYREEE (reference sequence). Germline trimming cut 2 bases from V and 5 bases from J; bases unmatched to any gene: 5. This chain uses TRBV5-4 with TRBJ2-7, with 9 bases matching TRBD1. The specimen sequenced was peripheral blood. The source of this sequence is a woman in her 30s with COVID-19, enrolled during active disease. CDR3 in amino acids: CASSFIDRGNEQYF. In DNA form, the CDR3 reads TGTGCCAGCAGCTTTATAGACAGGGGGAACGAGCAGTACTTC. Supplemented by reference TRBV5-4 and TRBJ2-7, the full variable domain reads ETGVTQSPTHLIKTRGQQVTLRCSSQSGHNTVSWYQQALGQGPQFIFQYYREEENGRGNFPPRFSGLQFPNYSSELNVNALELDDSALYLCASSFIDRGNEQYFGPGTRLTVT.